A selection of T cell receptor beta chains follows, all from one sample in a study of blood T cells in healthy people across ages. TCRdb analysed the 5' RACE reads with MiXCR anew, one entry per CDR3 protein. The sample has about 1,500,000 distinct CDR3 sequences, over 25% seen once. Sequenced sample: blood. These receptors were collected from a woman in her twenties or thirties in good health. CDR3s include the opening cysteine and the closing phenylalanine or tryptophan. Fields, in order: V gene, J gene, D gene, clone size, CDR3 protein, CDR3 DNA. The D gene is left open where the match is weak. Expanded clones get a size class; other rows say once, few or many, or leave the size out.

v_call: TRBV2
j_call: TRBJ2-1
d_call: TRBD2
clone_size: -
cdr3_aa: CTSSERRAGGMNEQFF
cdr3_nt: TGTACCAGCAGTGAAAGGAGGGCGGGGGGTATGAATGAGCAGTTCTTC

v_call: TRBV9
j_call: TRBJ2-1
d_call: -
clone_size: -
cdr3_aa: CASSVAVRYNEQFF
cdr3_nt: TGTGCCAGCAGCGTAGCTGTAAGGTACAATGAGCAGTTCTTC

v_call: TRBV11-2
j_call: TRBJ2-1
d_call: TRBD1
clone_size: many
cdr3_aa: CASTPGDRVGSEQFF
cdr3_nt: TGTGCCAGCACCCCTGGGGACAGGGTAGGAAGTGAGCAGTTCTTC

v_call: TRBV2
j_call: TRBJ1-2
d_call: -
clone_size: -
cdr3_aa: CASSYVPGHNGYTF
cdr3_nt: TGTGCCAGCAGTTACGTCCCGGGACATAATGGCTACACCTTC

v_call: TRBV20-1
j_call: TRBJ2-7
d_call: TRBD2
clone_size: few
cdr3_aa: CSAFPGLGGYEQYF
cdr3_nt: TGCAGTGCTTTTCCGGGACTAGGGGGTTACGAGCAGTACTTC

v_call: TRBV6-2/TRBV6-3
j_call: TRBJ2-3
d_call: TRBD2
clone_size: once
cdr3_aa: CASRKREVGNTQYF
cdr3_nt: TGTGCCAGCAGGAAGCGGGAGGTCGGAAATACGCAGTATTTT

v_call: TRBV6-5
j_call: TRBJ2-5
d_call: -
clone_size: few
cdr3_aa: CASSYSGTGAVETQYF
cdr3_nt: TGTGCCAGCAGTTACTCCGGGACTGGCGCGGTGGAGACCCAGTACTTC

v_call: TRBV10-3
j_call: TRBJ2-3
d_call: -
clone_size: -
cdr3_aa: CAISWAGVQENTQYF
cdr3_nt: TGTGCCATCAGTTGGGCGGGCGTGCAGGAGAATACGCAGTATTTT

v_call: TRBV29-1
j_call: TRBJ2-7
d_call: TRBD2
clone_size: -
cdr3_aa: CSVEDRSVGGKGYEQYF
cdr3_nt: TGCAGCGTTGAAGATCGGTCGGTGGGGGGGAAGGGCTACGAGCAGTACTTC

v_call: TRBV7-9
j_call: TRBJ2-3
d_call: TRBD2
clone_size: few
cdr3_aa: CASSLAAGGRSRDTQYF
cdr3_nt: TGTGCCAGCAGCCTGGCAGCGGGAGGCCGTAGTAGAGATACGCAGTATTTT

v_call: TRBV12-3/TRBV12-4
j_call: TRBJ1-6
d_call: TRBD1
clone_size: few
cdr3_aa: CASSIARDRGGLGSPLHF
cdr3_nt: TGTGCCAGCAGTATCGCCCGGGACAGGGGGGGACTGGGGTCACCCCTCCACTTT

v_call: TRBV4-3
j_call: TRBJ2-1
d_call: -
clone_size: few
cdr3_aa: CASAWVEGNEQFF
cdr3_nt: TGCGCCAGCGCATGGGTAGAAGGAAATGAGCAGTTCTTC

v_call: TRBV10-3
j_call: TRBJ2-7
d_call: TRBD1
clone_size: many
cdr3_aa: CAISSAGQGPSEQYF
cdr3_nt: TGTGCCATCAGTTCCGCGGGACAGGGGCCTAGCGAGCAGTACTTC

v_call: TRBV12-3/TRBV12-4
j_call: TRBJ2-1
d_call: TRBD2
clone_size: many
cdr3_aa: CASSFSPTSGAINEQFF
cdr3_nt: TGTGCCAGCAGTTTCTCCCCTACTAGCGGGGCCATCAATGAGCAGTTCTTC

v_call: TRBV27
j_call: TRBJ2-1
d_call: -
clone_size: -
cdr3_aa: CATALYNEQFF
cdr3_nt: TGTGCCACCGCCCTTTACAATGAGCAGTTCTTC

v_call: TRBV5-4
j_call: TRBJ1-6
d_call: -
clone_size: once
cdr3_aa: CASRLGNSPPHF
cdr3_nt: TGCGCCAGCAGACTCGGCAATTCACCCCCCCACTTT

v_call: TRBV20-1
j_call: TRBJ1-1
d_call: -
clone_size: -
cdr3_aa: CSARDPEAGTSEAFF
cdr3_nt: TGCAGTGCTAGAGACCCTGAGGCGGGGACCTCTGAAGCTTTCTTT

v_call: TRBV10-3
j_call: TRBJ2-5
d_call: -
clone_size: few
cdr3_aa: CAISESSRRAETQYF
cdr3_nt: TGTGCCATCAGTGAGTCATCTAGAAGGGCGGAGACCCAGTACTTC

v_call: TRBV29-1
j_call: TRBJ2-5
d_call: TRBD1
clone_size: many
cdr3_aa: CSVVRGSQETQYF
cdr3_nt: TGCAGCGTGGTCAGGGGGAGCCAAGAGACCCAGTACTTC

v_call: TRBV20-1
j_call: TRBJ2-1
d_call: TRBD1
clone_size: few
cdr3_aa: CSARRWQGVDEQFF
cdr3_nt: TGCAGTGCTAGACGGTGGCAGGGGGTCGACGAGCAGTTCTTC

v_call: TRBV4-3
j_call: TRBJ2-7
d_call: TRBD1
clone_size: -
cdr3_aa: CASSLFGQGYEQYF
cdr3_nt: TGCGCCAGCAGCCTCTTCGGACAGGGTTACGAGCAGTACTTC

v_call: TRBV28
j_call: TRBJ2-5
d_call: TRBD1
clone_size: -
cdr3_aa: CASRGQGRGETQYF
cdr3_nt: TGTGCCAGCAGGGGACAGGGGAGGGGAGAGACCCAGTACTTC

v_call: TRBV7-2
j_call: TRBJ2-7
d_call: -
clone_size: many
cdr3_aa: CASSLDRTVHNEQYF
cdr3_nt: TGTGCCAGCAGCTTAGATCGGACGGTGCATAACGAGCAGTACTTC

v_call: TRBV5-1
j_call: TRBJ1-6
d_call: TRBD1
clone_size: -
cdr3_aa: CASSSSGTASSSPLHF
cdr3_nt: TGCGCCAGCAGTTCTTCCGGGACAGCATCTAGTTCACCCCTCCACTTT

v_call: TRBV20-1
j_call: TRBJ2-3
d_call: TRBD2
clone_size: -
cdr3_aa: CSAPVGGRAMNTQYF
cdr3_nt: TGCAGTGCCCCAGTGGGCGGGAGGGCCATGAATACGCAGTATTTT

v_call: TRBV11-2
j_call: TRBJ2-2
d_call: TRBD2
clone_size: -
cdr3_aa: CASSPRLAGRDGELFF
cdr3_nt: TGTGCCAGCAGCCCCCGACTAGCGGGGAGGGACGGGGAGCTGTTTTTT

v_call: TRBV9
j_call: TRBJ2-7
d_call: -
clone_size: few
cdr3_aa: CASSPGHGSSYEQYF
cdr3_nt: TGTGCCAGCAGCCCTGGACATGGGAGCTCCTACGAGCAGTACTTC

v_call: TRBV12-3/TRBV12-4
j_call: TRBJ2-1
d_call: TRBD2
clone_size: few
cdr3_aa: CASSFSGSKRNEQFF
cdr3_nt: TGTGCCAGCAGTTTTAGCGGGAGTAAAAGGAATGAGCAGTTCTTC

v_call: TRBV6-6
j_call: TRBJ2-3
d_call: TRBD1
clone_size: few
cdr3_aa: CASSYPSGQARDTQYF
cdr3_nt: TGTGCCAGCAGTTACCCATCGGGACAGGCAAGGGATACGCAGTATTTT

v_call: TRBV3-1
j_call: TRBJ2-7
d_call: -
clone_size: -
cdr3_aa: CASSRSQGNPAYEQYF
cdr3_nt: TGTGCCAGCAGTCGTAGCCAGGGAAACCCAGCCTACGAGCAGTACTTC

v_call: TRBV5-6
j_call: TRBJ2-3
d_call: -
clone_size: -
cdr3_aa: CASSSLARGTDTQYF
cdr3_nt: TGTGCCAGCAGCTCACTAGCCCGGGGCACAGATACGCAGTATTTT

v_call: TRBV6-2/TRBV6-3
j_call: TRBJ1-5
d_call: TRBD1
clone_size: -
cdr3_aa: CASSRDRAWRGGYQPQHF
cdr3_nt: TGTGCCAGCAGTCGGGACAGAGCCTGGAGGGGAGGTTATCAGCCCCAGCATTTT

v_call: TRBV29-1
j_call: TRBJ2-7
d_call: -
clone_size: many
cdr3_aa: CSVETLREGVEQYF
cdr3_nt: TGCAGCGTTGAAACCCTCCGTGAAGGGGTCGAGCAGTACTTC

v_call: TRBV20-1
j_call: TRBJ2-6
d_call: TRBD2
clone_size: few
cdr3_aa: CSASRGGALLGANVLTF
cdr3_nt: TGCAGTGCTAGTCGGGGGGGCGCGCTCTTGGGGGCCAACGTCCTGACTTTC

v_call: TRBV20-1
j_call: TRBJ2-7
d_call: TRBD2
clone_size: many
cdr3_aa: CSTSAPGLDNEQYF
cdr3_nt: TGCAGTACATCCGCCCCGGGACTAGACAACGAGCAGTACTTC

v_call: TRBV12-3/TRBV12-4
j_call: TRBJ2-2
d_call: -
clone_size: -
cdr3_aa: CASSGGLGGELFF
cdr3_nt: TGTGCCAGCAGTGGAGGGCTCGGCGGGGAGCTGTTTTTT

v_call: TRBV9
j_call: TRBJ2-3
d_call: -
clone_size: -
cdr3_aa: CASVPRDGRLDTQYF
cdr3_nt: TGTGCCAGCGTCCCCCGGGACGGTCGTCTGGATACGCAGTATTTT

v_call: TRBV18
j_call: TRBJ2-1
d_call: TRBD2
clone_size: -
cdr3_aa: CASSPQTSGVNEQFF
cdr3_nt: TGTGCCAGCTCACCACAGACTAGCGGGGTCAATGAGCAGTTCTTC

v_call: TRBV2
j_call: TRBJ2-3
d_call: TRBD2
clone_size: few
cdr3_aa: CATFGRSTDAQYF
cdr3_nt: TGTGCCACCTTCGGGAGGAGCACAGATGCGCAGTATTTT

v_call: TRBV5-1
j_call: TRBJ2-1
d_call: TRBD1
clone_size: few
cdr3_aa: CASFRDSYNEQFF
cdr3_nt: TGCGCCAGCTTCCGGGACAGTTACAATGAGCAGTTCTTC

v_call: TRBV20-1
j_call: TRBJ2-3
d_call: -
clone_size: few
cdr3_aa: CSASSYRGGGADTQYF
cdr3_nt: TGCAGTGCTAGTTCGTATAGGGGAGGAGGTGCAGATACGCAGTATTTT